This T cell receptor beta chain comes out of a study of cytotoxic CD8 clonotypes in ibrutinib-treated CLL. Study summary: The study included 11 relapsed/refractory and 15 treatment-naive patients; 17 had IGHV unmutated disease. Study observations and caveats: In comparison with age-matched healthy donors, baseline clonality was higher and tracked circulating CD8+ T-cell counts.

Cryopreserved PBMCs supplied 1.5 to 2.5 micrograms of genomic DNA for TCR beta libraries. Method: immunoSEQ multiplex PCR; TCRdb's copy keeps in-frame clones and lacks some. Of 300,000 or so clones listed, 67% are singletons. About this clone: Its specificity is unknown.

This CDR3 region has 15 residues. V was cut by 0 bases and J by 5 bases, with 12 bases left in between. Germline CDR1 reads SGHRS; CDR2 reads YFSETQ. The sequenced sample was PBMCs, obtained after 36 months of ibrutinib treatment. The TCR originated in a human donor with chronic lymphocytic leukemia. The chain joins TRBV5-1 to TRBJ1-5; D not certain. The CDR3 spells CASSLEGIVYQPQHF. The CDR3 coding sequence is TGCGCCAGCAGCTTGGAAGGGATTGTATATCAGCCCCAGCATTTT.